This T cell receptor (beta chain) originates from a study of post-analysis software for immune sequencing data. Study results and limitations: Elevated frequency relative to controls characterized four to six TRBV segments in patients, TRBV5-6, TRBV5-1 and TRBV20-1 among them. When compared against controls, multiple sclerosis patients showed significantly lower normalized Chao1 diversity.

A note on this clonotype: The antigen remains unidentified. An end of the junction does not agree with germline; a read error may underlie this.

Built from TCR beta cDNA, the libraries had unique molecular identifiers in them. TCRdb processed the PCR reads anew with MiXCR; each CDR3 protein has one entry. The sample gives about 760,000 distinct CDR3 sequences, 25% to 30% of which show up once; about 0.5% is in the top ten. CDR1 is LGHDT, CDR2 YNNKEL, per germline (reference sequence). The CDR3 runs to 16 residues. Sequencing was performed on blood. The chain links TRBV3-1 to TRBJ2-5; tentative D call: TRBD2 (6 bases). This sequence was found in a girl between 10 and 17 years old with multiple sclerosis. CDR3: CACSQVGSGNQGTQYF. In DNA form, the CDR3 reads TGTGCGTGCAGCCAAGTTGGTAGCGGAAACCAAGGGACCCAGTACTTC.